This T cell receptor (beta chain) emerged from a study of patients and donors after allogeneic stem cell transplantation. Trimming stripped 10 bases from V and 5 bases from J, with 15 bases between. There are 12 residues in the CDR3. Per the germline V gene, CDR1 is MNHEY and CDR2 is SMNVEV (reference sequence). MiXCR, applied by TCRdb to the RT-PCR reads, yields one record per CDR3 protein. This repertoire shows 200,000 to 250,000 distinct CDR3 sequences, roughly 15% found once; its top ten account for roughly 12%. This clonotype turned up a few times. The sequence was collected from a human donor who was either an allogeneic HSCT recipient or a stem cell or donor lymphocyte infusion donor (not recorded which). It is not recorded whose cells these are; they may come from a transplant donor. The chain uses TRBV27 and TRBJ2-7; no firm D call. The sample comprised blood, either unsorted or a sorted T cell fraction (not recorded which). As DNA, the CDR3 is TGTGCCACCCGACGGCCCCCGCACGAGCAGTACTTC. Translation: CATRRPPHEQYF.